A single sample is the source of the 3 T cell receptor beta chains below, sequenced in a study of CD8+ T cells in alopecia areata (dated by TCRdb to between 2018 and 2020). Taken with the paper, the label for time point translates to: baseline before oral tofacitinib. Library preparation used the immunoSEQ multiplex PCR assay. RNA was extracted from all samples and reverse transcribed into cDNA as template for TCR sequencing. The table comes from immuneACCESS by way of TCRdb, which keeps in-frame sequences with V and J called. Part of the clones is missing from these tables; in studies checked, under half for an unresolved V gene and the rest for unknown reasons. The sample records around 61,000 clones, more than 40% of which are singletons. About 15% of the sample is held by the ten biggest clonotypes. This sample comprised CD8+ T cells sorted from blood, obtained at week 0. These receptors were collected from a human donor with alopecia areata.

This clone was observed a few times. V gene TRBV9 combines with J gene TRBJ1-1; unclear D gene. Trimming removed 4 bases at V and 2 bases at J, with 9 bases between. CDR1 and CDR2 from the germline V gene are SGDLS and YYNGEE. This CDR3 region has 13 residues. Written as DNA, the CDR3 is TGTGCCAGCAGCTTTGGGTCTAACACTGAAGCTTTCTTT. Residues: CASSFGSNTEAFF.

J is TRBJ1-5 and V is TRBV4-1; D remains unclear. Germline V CDR1 and CDR2: MGHRA, YSYEKL. V lost 1 base, J lost 0 bases, and 7 bases lay in between. The CDR3 extends over 15 amino acids. CDR3 DNA sequence: TGCGCCAGCAGCCAAGCCGACCATAGCAATCAGCCCCAGCATTTT. As protein: CASSQADHSNQPQHF.

The chain joins TRBV9 to TRBJ2-1; 7 bases align to TRBD2. This CDR3 has 13 residues. Germline CDR1 is SGDLS and CDR2 is YYNGEE. Trimming took 2 bases from V and 7 from J; bases not matched to a gene: 3. In DNA form, the CDR3 reads TGTGCCAGCAGCGTCGCGGGAGAGAATGAGCAGTTCTTC. This translates into CASSVAGENEQFF.